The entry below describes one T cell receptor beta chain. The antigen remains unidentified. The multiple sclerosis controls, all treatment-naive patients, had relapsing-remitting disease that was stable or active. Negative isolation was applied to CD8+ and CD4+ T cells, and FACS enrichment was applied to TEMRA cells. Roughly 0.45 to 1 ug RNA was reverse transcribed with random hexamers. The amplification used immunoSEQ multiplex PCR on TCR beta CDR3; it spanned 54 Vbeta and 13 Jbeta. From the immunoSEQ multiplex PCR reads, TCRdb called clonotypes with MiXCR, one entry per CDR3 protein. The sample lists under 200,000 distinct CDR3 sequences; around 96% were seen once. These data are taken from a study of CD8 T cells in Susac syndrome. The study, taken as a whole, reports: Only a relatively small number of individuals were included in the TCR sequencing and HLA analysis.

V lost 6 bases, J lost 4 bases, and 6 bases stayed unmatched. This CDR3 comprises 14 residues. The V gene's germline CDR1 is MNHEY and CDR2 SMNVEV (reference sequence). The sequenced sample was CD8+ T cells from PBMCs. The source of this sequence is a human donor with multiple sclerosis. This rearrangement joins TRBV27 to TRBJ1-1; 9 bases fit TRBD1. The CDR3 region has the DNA TGTGCCAGCAGCCCCGGGACAGGGATCACTGAAGCTTTCTTT. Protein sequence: CASSPGTGITEAFF.